The table lists the clone carrying this T cell receptor beta chain with a few counts. What it binds is not known. Library preparation (for TCRbeta) was performed with unique molecular identifiers. MiXCR, run by TCRdb on the PCR reads, gives a single entry per CDR3 protein. The data show 700,000 to 850,000 distinct CDR3 sequences, with under 20% seen just once and approximately 5% held by the top ten. The CDR3 consists of 17 residues. CDR1 is SEHNR and CDR2 is FQNEAQ in the germline V gene (reference sequence). V dropped 5 bases and J dropped 5; count of bases not matched to a gene: 16. This entry is derived from a study of T-cell reconstitution after alpha-beta-depleted transplantation in children. Study-level points and caveats: Day-60 TCRbeta diversity that was high in some patients was derived from surviving recipient T cells and thymic progenitors. T-cell numbers and diversity one year post-transplant derived largely from freshly generated T cells.

The receptor's source is a male patient younger than 18 who had a stem cell transplant for acute lymphoblastic leukemia, so the T cells may come from the graft donor. The sequencing here drew on PBMCs, mostly from graft donor cells, taken 360 days after TCRalphabeta/CD19-depleted stem cell transplant. The V call is TRBV7-9, the J call TRBJ2-7, with 9 bases fitting TRBD1. CDR3 in amino acids: CASSAPGGTGSFHEQYF. DNA for the CDR3: TGTGCCAGCAGCGCACCCGGAGGGACAGGGAGCTTCCACGAGCAGTACTTC.